What follows describes a single TCR beta chain. This clone was observed a handful of times. The antigen it binds to is not known. No base qualities exist here, and no much larger clone lies one base off it. TCRbeta CDR3 regions were amplified from genomic DNA by means of the immunoSEQ Assay, a bias-controlled multiplex PCR. In the original analysis: Nucleated cell counts per sample were estimated from amplification of reference gene primers within the assay. To quantify the absolute abundance of each unique TCRbeta CDR3 rearrangement, sequence reads were collapsed and filtered. For each sample, productive Simpson clonality was calculated by taking the square root of Simpson's diversity index across productive rearrangements. The clones in this table, taken by TCRdb from immuneACCESS, are in-frame only. Not every clone is retained; where verified, under half of the shortfall comes from an unresolved V gene, and the cause of the rest is unknown. The V and J calls and clone size are taken from that table; D and trimming were inferred from the DNA. The sample table records about 54,000 clones; about nine tenths of these occur just once. Under 9% of the sample lies in the top ten.

Relative to germline, V is 2 bases shorter and J is 3 bases shorter, with 12 bases between their ends. The CDR3 runs 15 residues from the cysteine to the phenylalanine. Only the CDR3 portion is preserved as DNA: 45 bases, with reading frame beginning at the first base. CDR1 is given as SGHRS and CDR2 as YFSETQ, both from the germline V gene. The data belong to a study of blood T cell repertoires in COVID-19 (dated by TCRdb to the early 2020s). Looking at the study overall: Collaborator samples came from the United States, Italy and Spain and covered acute and convalescent phases of COVID-19. The prospective study material was composed of cDNA or gDNA derived from T cells, B-cell-depleted T cells, or PBMCs. Deeply sampled blood TCRbeta repertoires from subjects exposed to, actively infected with, or recovered from COVID-19 were included in the dataset. The repertoires were released in a freely available public database meant as a resource for research on the immune response to SARS-CoV-2. Samples were obtained from the ongoing ImmuneRACE study (first 160 participants) and from over 1,000 subjects provided by 6 global collaborators. A de-identified subject ID, COVID-19 status, age in years and sex were almost always included in the sample metadata. HLA class I and class II types, where available, came from metadata supplied by the sample provider rather than from assay-based typing.

Overall results and qualifications from the work: The quantity of clinical and demographic metadata differed by source and by participant and was supplied without curation.

The collaborating institutions used their own protocols to collect whole blood in K2EDTA tubes. Collaborator samples were shipped for TCRbeta analysis as frozen whole blood, isolated PBMCs, or DNA extracted from either sample type. Recombination linked TRBV5-1 to TRBJ1-3, with the D segment identity uncertain. Sequencing used peripheral blood. This TCR was recovered from a woman between 40 and 55 years old with active COVID-19. The CDR3: CASSFSGVNGNTIYF. The nucleotide sequence reads as follows: TGCGCCAGCAGCTTCTCGGGAGTTAATGGAAACACCATATATTTT.